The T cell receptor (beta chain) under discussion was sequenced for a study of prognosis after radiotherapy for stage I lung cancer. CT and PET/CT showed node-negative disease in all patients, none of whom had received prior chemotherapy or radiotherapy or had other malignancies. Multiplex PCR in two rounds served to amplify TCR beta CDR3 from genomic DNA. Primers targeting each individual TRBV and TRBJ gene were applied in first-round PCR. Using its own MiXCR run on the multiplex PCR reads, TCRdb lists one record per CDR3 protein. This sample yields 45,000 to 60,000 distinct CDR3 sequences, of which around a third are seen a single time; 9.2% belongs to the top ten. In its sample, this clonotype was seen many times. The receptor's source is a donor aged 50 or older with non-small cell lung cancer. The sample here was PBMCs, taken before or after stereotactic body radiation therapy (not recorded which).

The DNA for the CDR3 is TGTGCCTGGAGTCAGATTGAAGCTTTCTTT. Translation gives CAWSQIEAFF. This chain connects TRBV30 to TRBJ1-1; the D is unclear. Deletions cut 2 bases from V and 7 bases from J, with 5 bases between. The germline gives CDR1 GTSNPN, CDR2 SVGIG (reference sequence). There are 10 residues in the CDR3.